The rows below give T cell receptor beta chains drawn from one sample of a study of fetal regulatory T cell absence and autoimmunity. The repertoire was sequenced with immunoSEQ multiplex PCR; TCRdb's copy has only in-frame clones and lacks some. The sample holds tens of thousands of clones, about 79% seen once. The sequencing sample was made of cord blood. The receptors originated from a newborn boy with IPEX syndrome. Both conserved end residues are part of each CDR3. D genes are given only for firm matches. Not every row has a clone size; where given, it reads once, few, many or a size class.

D	length	size	J	V	DNA	CDR3
TRBD1	14	NA	TRBJ1-4	TRBV4-1	TGCGCCAGCAGCCCGGGACAGGGCGGGGAAAAACTGTTTTTT	CASSPGQGGEKLFF
TRBD2	15	NA	TRBJ2-1	TRBV4-2	TGTGCCAGCAGCCCGAGCGGGGTCTCCTACAATGAGCAGTTCTTC	CASSPSGVSYNEQFF
NA	12	NA	TRBJ1-1	TRBV19	TGTGCCAGTAGTGTCAGGGACACTGAAGCTTTCTTT	CASSVRDTEAFF
TRBD1	13	NA	TRBJ1-5	TRBV10-3	TGTGCCATCCCACACAGGGGTAGAAAGCCCCAGCATTTT	CAIPHRGRKPQHF
TRBD1	17	NA	TRBJ2-7	TRBV15	TGTGCCACCAGCAGGCAAAGACAGGGGCCCCGCTCCTACGAGCAGTACTTC	CATSRQRQGPRSYEQYF
NA	17	NA	TRBJ2-3	TRBV12-1	TGTGCCAGCAGCGTTCGGCCGAAGGGGGACCTCACAGATACGCAGTATTTT	CASSVRPKGDLTDTQYF
TRBD2	16	NA	TRBJ2-5	TRBV25-1	TGTGCCAGCAGTGAATATCTAGCGGGAGGCCAAGAGACCCAGTACTTC	CASSEYLAGGQETQYF
NA	14	few	TRBJ1-2	TRBV4-1	TGCGCCAGCAGCCCCGCCCTGGGGAACTATGGCTACACCTTC	CASSPALGNYGYTF
NA	12	few	TRBJ2-2	TRBV11-3	TGTGCCAGCAGCCCCCACACCGGGGAGCTGTTTTTT	CASSPHTGELFF
TRBD2	13	NA	TRBJ2-7	TRBV27	TGTGCCAGCAGTCGCGGGGGTAAAAACGAGCAGTACTTC	CASSRGGKNEQYF
NA	12	NA	TRBJ2-1	TRBV5-1	TGCGCCAGCAGCTTGAATGGTCGCGAGCAGTTCTTC	CASSLNGREQFF
NA	13	NA	TRBJ1-1	TRBV5-4	TGTGCCAGCAGCGCAACGACAGGCTCTGAAGCTTTCTTT	CASSATTGSEAFF
NA	12	few	TRBJ2-5	TRBV7-9	TGTGCCAGCAGCTTACACCAAGAGACCCAGTACTTC	CASSLHQETQYF
NA	14	NA	TRBJ2-2	TRBV7-8	TGTGCCAGCACGGCGCGACCGAACACCGGGGAGCTGTTTTTT	CASTARPNTGELFF
TRBD2	16	NA	TRBJ2-5	TRBV5-1	TGCGCCAGCAGCTTGTGGAGACTAGCGGGGGGCGAGACCCAGTACTTC	CASSLWRLAGGETQYF
TRBD1	16	NA	TRBJ1-1	TRBV5-6	TGTGCCAGCAGCTTGGCCACAGGGGGTCCGAACACTGAAGCTTTCTTT	CASSLATGGPNTEAFF
NA	15	NA	TRBJ1-3	TRBV27	TGTGCCAGCATCAGGGAGGAGGGGGCTGGAAACACCATATATTTT	CASIREEGAGNTIYF
TRBD2	17	NA	TRBJ2-1	TRBV4-2	TGTGCCAGCAGCCAAGGATCCGGGACTAGCGGATACAATGAGCAGTTCTTC	CASSQGSGTSGYNEQFF
NA	11	once	TRBJ2-1	TRBV20-1	TGCAGTGCTAGAGGGTACAATGAGCAGTTCTTC	CSARGYNEQFF
NA	13	NA	TRBJ1-1	TRBV6-4	TGTGCCAGCAGTGAAGGGGGTAACACTGAAGCTTTCTTT	CASSEGGNTEAFF
NA	15	NA	TRBJ1-1	TRBV5-5	TGTGCCAGCAGCTCCTGGACAGCCTCGAACACTGAAGCTTTCTTT	CASSSWTASNTEAFF
NA	13	NA	TRBJ2-2	TRBV27	TGTGCCAGCAGCGGGCTTGACCCCGGGGAGCTGTTTTTT	CASSGLDPGELFF
NA	16	NA	TRBJ2-3	TRBV14	TGTGCCAGCAGCCAAGGGGGAAGGGGTCACACAGATACGCAGTATTTT	CASSQGGRGHTDTQYF
NA	14	NA	TRBJ1-6	TRBV27	TGTGCCAGCAGTCCCCCCGGGGCCGAGTCACCCCTCCACTTT	CASSPPGAESPLHF
TRBD1	14	NA	TRBJ2-7	TRBV19	TGTGCCAGTAGTGCCCGGGACAGGGTGTACGAGCAGTACTTC	CASSARDRVYEQYF
TRBD2	18	NA	TRBJ2-5	TRBV10-3	TGTGCCATCAGTGAACAAAAAGGACTAGCAAAGGGACAAGAGACCCAGTACTTC	CAISEQKGLAKGQETQYF
TRBD1	13	NA	TRBJ1-1	TRBV5-1	TGCGCCAGCAGCTCTGGACAGGGCACTGAAGCTTTCTTT	CASSSGQGTEAFF
NA	12	NA	TRBJ2-1	TRBV9	TGTGCCAGCAGCGTCACATACAATGAGCAGTTCTTC	CASSVTYNEQFF
TRBD2	19	NA	TRBJ2-7	TRBV4-1	TGCGCCAGCAGCCAAGGAGGTGTCGGTACAGCGGGAAGTTTCGACGAGCAGTACTTC	CASSQGGVGTAGSFDEQYF
NA	12	NA	TRBJ2-7	TRBV30	TGTGCCTGGAGTGTGGACACCTACGAGCAGTACTTC	CAWSVDTYEQYF
NA	13	NA	TRBJ2-3	TRBV5-4	TGTGCCAGCAGCAGTTCTAGCACAGATACGCAGTATTTT	CASSSSSTDTQYF
TRBD1	14	NA	TRBJ2-7	TRBV2	TGTGCCAGCAGCGACGGGACAGTCTATTACGAGCAGTACTTC	CASSDGTVYYEQYF
TRBD1	11	once	TRBJ2-7	TRBV25-1	TGTGCCAGCAGGACAGGGCAGGAGCAGTACTTC	CASRTGQEQYF
NA	10	NA	TRBJ2-3	TRBV20-1	TGCAGTGCTAGAAGAGATACGCAGTATTTT	CSARRDTQYF
NA	14	few	TRBJ2-3	TRBV5-1	TGCGCCAGCAGCTTGGACGTCAGCACAGATACGCAGTATTTT	CASSLDVSTDTQYF
NA	13	few	TRBJ2-7	TRBV5-1	TGCGCCAGCAGCTTGGGCGGGACCTACGAGCAGTACTTC	CASSLGGTYEQYF
NA	13	NA	TRBJ1-2	TRBV30	TGTGCCTGGAGTCCCGGGGCTAACTATGGCTACACCTTC	CAWSPGANYGYTF
NA	13	NA	TRBJ1-2	TRBV6-5	TGTGCCAGCAGTAATGGAGGGGTTTACGGCTACACCTTC	CASSNGGVYGYTF
NA	18	NA	TRBJ1-6	TRBV5-6	TGTGCCAGCAGCTTGGAGCGGGGGGCGACTCCTTATAATTCACCCCTCCACTTT	CASSLERGATPYNSPLHF
NA	15	NA	TRBJ1-5	TRBV19	TGTGCCAGTAGTATAGAAAGGGTCCCCAATCAGCCCCAGCATTTT	CASSIERVPNQPQHF
NA	12	few	TRBJ1-2	TRBV5-1	TGCGCCAGCAGCTTGACAGGGTATGGCTACACCTTC	CASSLTGYGYTF